This T cell receptor (beta chain) was captured in a study of T cell responses to AZD1222 COVID-19 vaccine. Study background: Investigators merged groups given second doses at roughly 4 or roughly 12 weeks. Points from the study as a whole: Spike-specific TCR breadth and depth rose after two AZD1222 doses.

Germline CDR1 reads MGHRA; CDR2 reads YSYEKL. Germline trimming cut 1 base from V and 2 bases from J; bases unmatched to any gene: 2. The CDR3 runs to 15 residues. Regarding this clone: Antigen specificity is unknown.

Method: immunoSEQ multiplex PCR; TCRdb's copy keeps in-frame clones and lacks some. This table holds roughly 150,000 clones, approximately 88% found once. Sequenced here: peripheral blood, sampled on day 0 of AZD1222 vaccination. This chain uses TRBV4-1 with TRBJ1-3; 7 bases agree with TRBD1. This sequence was found in an adult in good health. In DNA form, the CDR3 reads TGCGCCAGCAGCCAAGGGGGGACAGCTGGAAACACCATATATTTT. Translated, it gives CASSQGGTAGNTIYF.